The 28 T cell receptor beta chains below all came from one sample that was sequenced in a study of blood T cell repertoires in COVID-19. Using immunoSEQ multiplex PCR, the repertoire was profiled, and TCRdb retains in-frame clones only, with some absent. The sample has 35,000 to 45,000 clones; approximately 85% are singletons. The sample taken for sequencing was peripheral blood. The receptors derive from a man between 65 and 85 years old with acute or convalescent COVID-19.

This clone was recorded only once. The chain carries TRBV27 and TRBJ1-2, with 10 nucleotides matching TRBD1. Germline assignment: CDR1 MNHEY and CDR2 SMNVEV (reference sequence). V shed 4 bases and J 7 bases; nucleotides not matched to a gene: 3. The length of the CDR3 is 13 residues. The CDR3, as DNA: TGTGCCAGCAGTTCGGGACAGGGGACTGGCTACACCTTC. Amino acid sequence: CASSSGQGTGYTF.

CDR3 region: CASTPGQGPYGYTF. The CDR3 DNA follows: TGTGCCAGTACCCCCGGACAGGGGCCTTATGGCTACACCTTC. The genes are TRBV19 and TRBJ1-2; 9 bases are shared with TRBD1. Unmatched junction bases numbered 8, after V lost 7 bases and J lost 5 bases. Looked up from germline, CDR1 is LNHDA and CDR2 is SQIVND (reference sequence). This CDR3 comprises 14 residues.

V and J are TRBV18 and TRBJ2-4, with D perhaps matching TRBD1 (6 bases). Germline V gives CDR1 KGHSH, CDR2 LQKENI. The length of the CDR3 is 16 residues. V was pared by 2 bases and J by 2 bases, with 13 bases between. In nucleotides, the CDR3 is TGTGCCAGCTCACCAGGGACAACCGGAACCAAAAACATTCAGTACTTC. It translates to CASSPGTTGTKNIQYF.

The chain joins TRBV6-5 to TRBJ2-1; TRBD2 is a possible D gene (6 bases). CDR3 length: 14 amino acids. V was cut by 4 bases and J by 0 bases, with 7 bases left in between. CDR1 is MNHEY and CDR2 is SVGAGI in the germline V gene. CDR3 in amino acids: CASSSTSSYNEQFF. In DNA, the CDR3 is TGTGCCAGCAGTTCGACTAGCTCCTACAATGAGCAGTTCTTC.

This chain links TRBV6-5 with TRBJ2-1, with 10 bases fitting TRBD2. CDR1 MNHEY and CDR2 SVGAGI come from the germline V gene. There are 15 residues in the CDR3. With V trimmed by 5 bases and J by 5 bases, 6 bases remained unmatched. The CDR3 is CASSPGLADNNEQFF. CDR3 coding DNA: TGTGCCAGCAGTCCAGGACTAGCGGATAACAATGAGCAGTTCTTC.

J is TRBJ2-7 and V is TRBV5-1; 9 bases are shared with TRBD1. Germline V gene data show CDR1 as SGHRS and CDR2 as YFSETQ. CDR3 length: 16 amino acids. Losses at the gene ends were 0 bases for V and 4 bases for J; bases not matched to a gene: 8. This CDR3 reads CASSLEPGQGIYEQYF. The CDR3 nucleotides are TGCGCCAGCAGCTTGGAACCGGGACAGGGTATTTACGAGCAGTACTTC.

J is TRBJ2-1 and V is TRBV18, with TRBD2 identical over 11 bases. The J segment lost 2 bases and the V segment lost 0 bases, leaving 3 bases of the junction unmatched. The CDR3 runs 17 residues. Germline CDR1 reads KGHSH; CDR2 reads LQKENI. The CDR3 DNA sequence: TGTGCCAGCTCACCACCAGGGACTAGCGGTGCCTACAATGAGCAGTTCTTC. Its protein product is CASSPPGTSGAYNEQFF. Combining the CDR3 with reference TRBV18 and TRBJ2-1 gives the whole variable domain NAGVMQNPRHLVRRRGQEARLRCSPMKGHSHVYWYRQLPEEGLKFMVYLQKENIIDESGMPKERFSAEFPKEGPSILRIQQVVRGDSAAYFCASSPPGTSGAYNEQFFGPGTRLTVL.

The gene calls are TRBV28 and TRBJ1-5; D gene uncertain. Trimming took off 1 base at V and 9 bases at J, with 7 bases between the two ends. Germline CDR1 and CDR2: MDHEN and SYDVKM. This CDR3 region has 12 residues. CDR3: CASSLFEGPQHF. The CDR3 DNA follows: TGTGCCAGCAGTTTATTCGAGGGGCCCCAGCATTTT.

The J gene is TRBJ2-2, the V gene TRBV7-2, with D possibly TRBD1 on 5 matching bases. In germline, CDR1 is SGHTA, CDR2 FQGNSA. The CDR3 totals 15 residues. Trimming took off 4 bases at V and 2 bases at J, with 11 bases between the two ends. Here the CDR3 reads CASSSDQGNTGELFF. The CDR3 coding sequence is TGTGCCAGCAGCTCAGATCAGGGCAACACCGGGGAGCTGTTTTTT.

The CDR3 sequence: CASSWTGYDSPLHF. The CDR3 DNA is TGTGCCAGCAGTTGGACAGGGTATGATTCACCCCTCCACTTT. The V and J genes are TRBV28 and TRBJ1-6, with TRBD1 matching 8 bases. CDR1 is MDHEN, CDR2 SYDVKM, per germline. V trimming: 4 bases; J trimming: 8 bases; junction bases outside the gene matches: 4. The CDR3 totals 14 residues.

V gene TRBV7-9 combines with J gene TRBJ1-5, with D unresolved. The germline V gene encodes CDR1 SEHNR and CDR2 FQNEAQ (reference sequence). The CDR3 is 12 amino acids. V shed 5 bases and J shed 6 bases, with 8 bases lying between them. In DNA, the CDR3 is TGTGCCAGCAGCGAGGGCTCTCAGCCCCAGCATTTT. Its translation is CASSEGSQPQHF. The whole variable domain, filled in from reference TRBV7-9 and TRBJ1-5, reads DTGVSQNPRHKITKRGQNVTFRCDPISEHNRLYWYRQTLGQGPEFLTYFQNEAQLEKSRLLSDRFSAERPKGSFSTLEIQRTEQGDSAMYLCASSEGSQPQHFGDGTRLSIL.

This chain connects TRBV6-5 to TRBJ1-6, with D possibly being TRBD1 (5 bases). With 3 bases removed from V and 4 bases from J, the gap between germline ends came to 13 bases. The CDR3 spans 16 residues. Germline-derived CDR1 and CDR2 are MNHEY and SVGAGI. In DNA form, the CDR3 reads TGTGCCAGCAGTTATGGGGCAGACCTTTATAATTCACCCCTCCACTTT. Its protein product is CASSYGADLYNSPLHF.

The chain joins TRBV6-2 or TRBV6-3 to TRBJ1-1, with D perhaps matching TRBD1 (6 bases). The V end lost 5 bases, the J end lost 1 base, and 11 bases lay between the germline ends. Germline CDR1 is MNHEY and CDR2 is SVGEGT. The CDR3 extends over 14 amino acids. The CDR3 reads CASSRTEGNTEAFF. DNA for the CDR3: TGTGCCAGCAGTAGGACAGAGGGGAACACTGAAGCTTTCTTT.

The chain carries TRBV5-6 and TRBJ1-1; 9 bases line up with TRBD1. The CDR3 totals 15 residues. V was pared by 5 bases and J by 1 base, with 6 bases of the junction left unmatched. Germline CDR1 and CDR2: SGHDT and YYEEEE. CDR3 sequence (DNA): TGTGCCAGCAGATATACAGGGGGCGCGAACACTGAAGCTTTCTTT. It is translated as CASRYTGGANTEAFF.

The chain is built from TRBV9 and TRBJ2-1; D possibly corresponds to TRBD1 (6 bases). The CDR3 contains 16 residues. Germline V gives CDR1 SGDLS, CDR2 YYNGEE. The V end lost 2 bases, the J end lost 0 bases, and 12 bases lay between the germline ends. CDR3 amino acids: CASSVSRGNSYNEQFF. CDR3 DNA: TGTGCCAGCAGCGTTTCCAGGGGAAACTCCTACAATGAGCAGTTCTTC.

This rearrangement joins TRBV11-3 to TRBJ2-1; 9 nucleotides match TRBD1. V lost 4 bases and J lost 4; bases outside the gene matches: 5. The germline V gene has CDR1 SGHNT and CDR2 YENEEA. The CDR3 has 15 amino acids. The CDR3 sequence is CASSSWGQGYNEQFF. The CDR3 DNA is TGTGCCAGCAGCTCCTGGGGACAGGGATACAATGAGCAGTTCTTC.

The CDR3 spells CASSPSPGLGDYEQYF. The CDR3 nucleotides are TGTGCCAGCAGTCCTTCCCCCGGACTAGGGGACTACGAGCAGTACTTC. This chain uses TRBV28 with TRBJ2-7; TRBD2 aligns across 7 bases. There are 16 residues in the CDR3. Per the germline V gene, CDR1 is MDHEN and CDR2 is SYDVKM. Trimming at V came to 5 bases and at J to 3 bases, leaving 13 bases not matched to a gene.

The chain uses TRBV11-2 and TRBJ2-1; tentatively, D is TRBD2 (5 bases). V was clipped by 0 bases and J by 15 bases, with 12 bases between them. Germline V gives CDR1 SGHAT, CDR2 FQNNGV. CDR3 length equals 12 residues. The CDR3 sequence: CASSLDRREGFF. For the CDR3, the DNA is TGTGCCAGCAGCTTAGATCGCCGAGAGGGGTTCTTC.

The gene calls are TRBV28 and TRBJ2-1; 10 nucleotides agree with TRBD1. The junction had 7 bases not matched to a gene; V was cut back by 2 bases and J by 6 bases. Germline V gives CDR1 MDHEN, CDR2 SYDVKM. CDR3 length: 16 amino acids. CDR3 in amino acids: CASSLVGTGAFNEQFF. The CDR3 DNA is TGTGCCAGCAGTTTAGTGGGGACAGGGGCCTTCAATGAGCAGTTCTTC.

This sequence joins TRBV28 and TRBJ1-2, with D maybe TRBD1 (5 bases). Per the germline V gene, CDR1 is MDHEN and CDR2 is SYDVKM. Trimming cost V 7 bases and J 6 bases, with 18 bases left between them. CDR3 length: 14 residues. CDR3 DNA sequence: TGTGCCAGCAAAACCTCCGGCGGGGGGGATGGCTACACCTTC. Amino acids: CASKTSGGGDGYTF.

To note about this clone: Other DNA sequences in this sample translate to the same CDR3. This rearrangement joins TRBV18 to TRBJ1-1; D gene unclear. Germline CDR1 KGHSH, CDR2 LQKENI. The V end lost 6 bases, the J end lost 3 bases, and 14 bases lay between the germline ends. The CDR3 is made up of 14 amino acids. CDR3 protein: CASSPPWRDTEAFF. CDR3 in DNA: TGTGCCAGCTCTCCTCCGTGGAGGGACACTGAAGCTTTCTTT.

This sequence joins TRBV3-1 (or the pseudogene TRBV3-2) and TRBJ1-1, with D unresolved. The germline V and J ends were trimmed by 4 bases and 7 bases, with 16 bases remaining between them. Germline values: CDR1 LGHDT, CDR2 YNNKEL (reference sequence). This CDR3 comprises 14 residues. CDR3 sequence reads: CASSPSRRRNEAFF. Written as DNA, the CDR3 is TGTGCCAGCAGCCCTTCTAGGAGGAGGAATGAAGCTTTCTTT.

The chain combines TRBV28 with TRBJ1-4, with 8 bases that match TRBD1. CDR1 is MDHEN and CDR2 is SYDVKM in the germline V gene. The CDR3 has 18 residues. Trimming cost V 10 bases and J 8 bases; bases outside gene matches: 24. CDR3 DNA sequence: TGTGCCACCATGGAGGCTCCGTCTTGGACAGGGTTAGACGAAAAACTGTTTTTT. Translated, it gives CATMEAPSWTGLDEKLFF.

CDR3 in DNA: TGTGCCAGCTCACCACAAAGAGGGGGGGACACTGAAGCTTTCTTT. It encodes CASSPQRGGDTEAFF. J is TRBJ1-1 and V is TRBV18; tentative D call: TRBD1 (6 bases). V was cut by 1 base and J by 3 bases, with 12 bases left in between. CDR1 is KGHSH, CDR2 LQKENI, per germline. This CDR3 has 15 residues.

The chain has TRBV7-9 and TRBJ2-3, with 9 bases matching TRBD2. Unmatched junction bases numbered 8, after V lost 4 bases and J lost 0 bases. Germline loops: CDR1 SEHNR, CDR2 FQNEAQ (reference sequence). This CDR3 comprises 17 residues. In nucleotides, the CDR3 is TGTGCCAGCAGCTCCGACACTAGCGGGTTGAGCACAGATACGCAGTATTTT. It specifies CASSSDTSGLSTDTQYF.

The chain's CDR3 is CASSLRRGLFYEQYF. The CDR3 nucleotides read TGTGCCAGCAGCTTACGGAGGGGCTTATTCTACGAGCAGTACTTC. The rearrangement uses TRBV11-1 and TRBJ2-7, with D perhaps TRBD2 (6 bases). Per the germline V gene, CDR1 is SGHAT and CDR2 is FQDESV (reference sequence). The CDR3 is 15 residues long. Trimming stripped 2 bases from V and 3 bases from J, with 14 bases between.

This chain links TRBV5-1 with TRBJ2-3; D ambiguous. Between the trimmed V and J ends, which lost 4 bases and 1 base, there was a span of 4 bases. Germline V gives CDR1 SGHRS, CDR2 YFSETQ. The CDR3 is 12 residues long. The CDR3, as DNA: TGCGCCAGCAGCCGGGGCACAGATACGCAGTATTTT. Translating it yields CASSRGTDTQYF.

The rearrangement joins TRBV9 to TRBJ1-4; a possible D gene is TRBD1 (5 bases). The CDR3 has 18 residues. V shed 3 bases and J shed 4 bases, with 22 bases lying between them. Germline V gives CDR1 SGDLS, CDR2 YYNGEE. CDR3 sequence reads: CASSAGRKREGVNEKLFF. As DNA, the CDR3 is TGTGCCAGCAGCGCCGGACGCAAAAGGGAAGGGGTTAATGAAAAACTGTTTTTT.